The 27 T cell receptor beta chains below were found in one sample sequenced in a study of T cell responses to AZD1222 COVID-19 vaccine. TCRdb keeps only in-frame clones here, not all; method: immunoSEQ multiplex PCR. The sample lists about 92,000 clones, around 86% occurring once. The sample in question was peripheral blood, obtained on day 0 of AZD1222 vaccination. These receptors originate from an adult in good health.

The chain is built from TRBV19 and TRBJ2-5, with D unresolved. The ends were cut back, 0 bases at V and 4 bases at J, with 3 bases in the middle. Looked up from germline, CDR1 is LNHDA and CDR2 is SQIVND (reference sequence). The CDR3 is made up of 12 amino acids. The CDR3 coding sequence is TGTGCCAGTAGTATAGATGGAGAGACCCAGTACTTC. Residues: CASSIDGETQYF.

This clone was seen more than once but under ten times. This chain connects TRBV9 to TRBJ2-5; D may correspond to TRBD1 or TRBD2 (5 bases each). The CDR3 has 14 residues. CDR1 SGDLS and CDR2 YYNGEE come from the germline V gene. V gave up 4 bases and J gave up 0 bases, with 10 bases separating them. The CDR3: CASSIPGHQETQYF. CDR3 nucleotides: TGTGCCAGCAGCATTCCGGGACACCAAGAGACCCAGTACTTC.

This chain joins TRBV7-8 and TRBJ1-5; D unresolved. CDR3 length equals 14 residues. Germline assignment: CDR1 SGHVS and CDR2 FQNEAQ. V was trimmed by 2 bases and J by 2 bases, leaving 7 bases between them. CDR3 amino acids: CASSLMQGNQPQHF. CDR3 nucleotide sequence: TGTGCCAGCAGCTTAATGCAGGGCAATCAGCCCCAGCATTTT.

CDR3 sequence: CASSLAPYEQYF. The CDR3 DNA follows: TGTGCCAGCAGCCTAGCACCCTACGAGCAGTACTTC. The rearrangement links TRBV3-1 (or the pseudogene TRBV3-2) to TRBJ2-7; unclear D gene. The CDR3 loop spans 12 amino acids. The germline V gene has CDR1 LGHDT and CDR2 YNNKEL (reference sequence). The V gene lost 4 bases and the J gene lost 2 bases, with 6 bases spanning the gap.

The rearrangement joins TRBV10-2 to TRBJ1-1, with unresolved D. Trimming took off 0 bases at V and 5 bases at J, with 10 bases between the two ends. Germline V lookup: CDR1 WSHSY, CDR2 SAAADI. The CDR3 extends over 14 amino acids. DNA for the CDR3: TGCGCCAGCAGTGAGTCGACTCCGGGTACTGAAGCTTTCTTT. It encodes CASSESTPGTEAFF.

Turning to this clone: Other DNA variants within this sample encode the same CDR3. The J gene is TRBJ1-2, the V gene TRBV5-4, with 9 bases aligning to TRBD1. Unmatched junction bases numbered 7, after V lost 3 bases and J lost 4 bases. The CDR3 is made up of 15 amino acids. Looked up from germline, CDR1 is SGHNT and CDR2 is YYREEE (reference sequence). In nucleotides, the CDR3 is TGTGCCAGCAGCTCGGGACAGGGAAGGGGCTATGGCTACACCTTC. Residues: CASSSGQGRGYGYTF.

The chain joins TRBV27 to TRBJ2-7; D is unresolved. Germline CDR1 reads MNHEY; CDR2 reads SMNVEV (reference sequence). CDR3 length: 19 amino acids. Trimming cost V 6 bases and J 1 base, with 28 bases left between them. CDR3 in amino acids: CASSRGHSPVLNKSYEQYF. The CDR3 nucleotides are TGTGCCAGCAGCCGAGGTCACAGTCCCGTTCTGAATAAGTCCTACGAGCAGTACTTC.

This chain links TRBV5-5 with TRBJ1-2, with TRBD1 matching over 8 bases. The CDR3 loop spans 16 amino acids. Trimming at V came to 1 base and at J to 3 bases, leaving 8 bases not matched to a gene. Germline CDR1 SGHKS, CDR2 YYEKEE (reference sequence). CDR3 nucleotide sequence: TGTGCCAGCAGCTTGATAAGTCCAGGGGGCGACTATGGCTACACCTTC. Protein product: CASSLISPGGDYGYTF.

The chain has TRBV27 and TRBJ2-7, with D possibly TRBD1 on 6 matching bases. The CDR3 extends over 13 amino acids. Deletions cut 5 bases from V and 6 bases from J, with 14 bases between. Germline lookup yields CDR1 MNHEY and CDR2 SMNVEV (reference sequence). The CDR3: CASSIPGEGEQYF. CDR3 bases: TGTGCCAGCAGTATACCAGGGGAAGGCGAGCAGTACTTC.

Here the CDR3 reads CASRTGGYGYTF. Here the CDR3 DNA reads TGTGCCAGCCGAACGGGTGGCTATGGCTACACCTTC. The rearrangement links TRBV28 to TRBJ1-2, with no clear D. Germline V gene data show CDR1 as MDHEN and CDR2 as SYDVKM. Between the trimmed V and J ends, which lost 8 bases and 4 bases, there was a span of 11 bases. There are 12 residues in the CDR3.

V gene TRBV2 combines with J gene TRBJ2-3; no clear D gene. In germline, CDR1 is SNHLY, CDR2 FYNNEI. The V end was cut by 4 bases, the J end by 1 base, with 12 bases between. This CDR3 is built from 15 residues. CDR3 region: CASSVSQQGTDTQYF. In DNA form, the CDR3 reads TGTGCCAGCAGTGTATCCCAGCAAGGCACAGATACGCAGTATTTT.

This clone appeared a single time. This chain uses TRBV7-3 with TRBJ2-3; D gene ambiguous. CDR1 is SGHTA and CDR2 is FQGTGA in the germline V gene. Trimming stripped 3 bases from V and 9 bases from J, with 7 bases between. The CDR3 has 11 residues. DNA for the CDR3: TGTGCCAGCAGCTTCAGTGGAACGCAGTATTTT. It yields the protein CASSFSGTQYF. Full variable domain (rest looked up from reference TRBV7-3 and TRBJ2-3): GAGVSQTPSNKVTEKGKYVELRCDPISGHTALYWYRQSLGQGPEFLIYFQGTGAADDSGLPNDRFFAVRPEGSVSTLKIQRTERGDSAVYLCASSFSGTQYFGPGTRLTVL.

The rearrangement links TRBV6-5 to TRBJ1-1; D remains unclear. The CDR3 spans 15 residues. Trimming took off 0 bases at V and 4 bases at J, with 12 bases between the two ends. Germline V gene data show CDR1 as MNHEY and CDR2 as SVGAGI. CDR3 in DNA: TGTGCCAGCAGTTACTCGAGGGCCCGGGGCACTGAAGCTTTCTTT. It encodes CASSYSRARGTEAFF.

This chain joins TRBV4-1 and TRBJ2-5; 11 nucleotides align to TRBD2. J gave up 5 bases and V 0 bases, and 5 bases lay outside the gene matches. Germline loops: CDR1 MGHRA, CDR2 YSYEKL. This CDR3 has 16 residues. CDR3 sequence: CASSQEIAGGPETQYF. The CDR3 bases are TGCGCCAGCAGCCAAGAAATAGCGGGAGGGCCGGAGACCCAGTACTTC.

This sequence joins TRBV12-3 or TRBV12-4 and TRBJ1-2; unclear D gene. The V end was cut by 3 bases, the J end by 8 bases, with 10 bases between. This CDR3 comprises 12 residues. The CDR3: CASSLVIWGYTF. The CDR3 DNA reads as TGTGCCAGCAGTTTGGTGATATGGGGCTACACCTTC.

The chain is built from TRBV7-9 and TRBJ2-7; D might be TRBD1 (5 bases). Germline loops: CDR1 SEHNR, CDR2 FQNEAQ (reference sequence). The V and J ends lost 5 bases and 6 bases respectively, with 5 bases between them. The CDR3 runs 10 residues. The CDR3 loop reads CASSQGEQYF. Here the CDR3 DNA reads TGTGCCAGCAGCCAGGGCGAGCAGTACTTC. The complete variable domain, with remaining parts taken from reference TRBV7-9 and TRBJ2-7, reads DTGVSQNPRHKITKRGQNVTFRCDPISEHNRLYWYRQTLGQGPEFLTYFQNEAQLEKSRLLSDRFSAERPKGSFSTLEIQRTEQGDSAMYLCASSQGEQYFGPGTRLTVT.

Concerning this clone itself: A read error is likely, as this CDR3 ends without the conserved phenylalanine or tryptophan. It is unclear where the CDR3 begins or ends on the DNA, so no DNA is shown, and the CDR3 is as TCRdb lists it. V is TRBV5-8 and J is TRBJ2-3. The CDR3 has 15 amino acids, counting both end residues. Germline CDR1 reads SGHTS; CDR2 reads YDEGEE. The CDR3 here is CASSLGPGVGRQIRM.

This chain uses TRBV7-9 with TRBJ1-1; D is undetermined. This CDR3 spans 12 amino acids. Trimming removed 5 bases from V and 4 bases from J, with 8 bases in between. The germline V gene encodes CDR1 SEHNR and CDR2 FQNEAQ (reference sequence). The CDR3 here is CASSLTFTEAFF. CDR3 nucleotide sequence: TGTGCCAGCAGCCTAACCTTCACTGAAGCTTTCTTT.

The sample holds one count of this clone. The chain links TRBV6-5 to TRBJ1-1, with 10 bases that match TRBD1. J was trimmed by 4 bases and V by 2 bases; bases with no gene match: 4. There are 15 residues in the CDR3. Germline CDR1 and CDR2: MNHEY and SVGAGI. CDR3: CASSYTGQGGTEAFF. The CDR3, as DNA: TGTGCCAGCAGTTACACCGGACAGGGGGGCACTGAAGCTTTCTTT.

This clone appeared a single time. The chain uses TRBV11-2 and TRBJ1-5, with a weak D call TRBD1 (6 bases). The CDR3 totals 15 residues. V dropped 6 bases and J dropped 3 bases, with 15 bases sitting between them. Germline CDR1 SGHAT, CDR2 FQNNGV. CDR3 sequence (DNA): TGTGCCAGCAGTTCGGGGGGGCAGTTCAATCAGCCCCAGCATTTT. This encodes CASSSGGQFNQPQHF. Looking up the rest from reference TRBV11-2 and TRBJ1-5 gives the full variable domain: EAGVAQSPRYKIIEKRQSVAFWCNPISGHATLYWYQQILGQGPKLLIQFQNNGVVDDSQLPKDRFSAERLKGVDSTLKIQPAKLEDSAVYLCASSSGGQFNQPQHFGDGTRLSIL.

This clone was observed once. The rearrangement uses TRBV20-1 and TRBJ2-7; TRBD2 matches at 10 bases. The CDR3 totals 11 residues. Germline CDR1 and CDR2: DFQATT and SNEGSKA (reference sequence). The CDR3 region is CCGTSEYEQYF. Here the CDR3 DNA reads TGCTGCGGGACTAGCGAGTACGAGCAGTACTTC.

The V gene is TRBV5-1, the J gene TRBJ2-7; no definite D call. Per the germline V gene, CDR1 is SGHRS and CDR2 is YFSETQ. This CDR3 is 14 amino acids long. Trimming pared 0 bases from V and 0 bases from J, leaving 7 bases between. CDR3 sequence: CASSLASHSYEQYF. DNA for the CDR3: TGCGCCAGCAGCTTGGCGTCGCACTCCTACGAGCAGTACTTC.

The chain carries TRBV12-5 and TRBJ2-7; unclear D gene. This CDR3 comprises 15 residues. Germline values: CDR1 LGHNT, CDR2 FRNRAP. V was clipped by 0 bases and J by 0 bases, with 9 bases between them. The CDR3 DNA reads TGTGCTAGTGGTTTGGTACTTGGCAGCTCCTACGAGCAGTACTTC. It is translated as CASGLVLGSSYEQYF.

This sequence joins TRBV9 and TRBJ2-1; a weak D match, TRBD1 (6 bases). The CDR3 consists of 16 residues. Per the germline V gene, CDR1 is SGDLS and CDR2 is YYNGEE. V was shortened by 4 bases and J by 3 bases, with 17 bases between the two germline ends. The CDR3 loop is CASSQTGLANYNEQFF. As DNA, the CDR3 is TGTGCCAGCAGCCAAACAGGGCTAGCTAACTACAATGAGCAGTTCTTC.

The rearrangement joins TRBV5-1 to TRBJ1-6, with TRBD1 as a possible D gene (6 bases). Between the trimmed V and J ends, which lost 1 base and 7 bases, there was a span of 12 bases. CDR3 size: 15 residues. The germline CDR1 and CDR2 sequences are SGHRS and YFSETQ. In DNA form, the CDR3 reads TGCGCCAGCAGCTTGTCAGGGGCGCGCAATTCACCCCTCCACTTT. This codes for CASSLSGARNSPLHF.

This chain joins TRBV6-5 and TRBJ2-1; 11 bases line up with TRBD2. This CDR3 region has 14 residues. Germline loops: CDR1 MNHEY, CDR2 SVGAGI. V was clipped by 6 bases and J by 7 bases; unmatched bases: 5. The CDR3 DNA follows: TGTGCCAGCAGCGGGACTAGCGGAGGGAATGAGCAGTTCTTC. It is translated as CASSGTSGGNEQFF.

The chain joins TRBV18 to TRBJ1-1, with no clear D. The length of the CDR3 is 13 residues. V lost 3 bases and J lost 1, with 6 bases in between. Germline V gene lookup returns CDR1 KGHSH and CDR2 LQKENI. The CDR3 protein is CASSPRGNTEAFF. The CDR3, as DNA: TGTGCCAGCTCACCTCGGGGGAACACTGAAGCTTTCTTT. The variable domain in full, with the rest retrieved from reference TRBV18 and TRBJ1-1, is NAGVMQNPRHLVRRRGQEARLRCSPMKGHSHVYWYRQLPEEGLKFMVYLQKENIIDESGMPKERFSAEFPKEGPSILRIQQVVRGDSAAYFCASSPRGNTEAFFGQGTRLTVV.